This T cell receptor beta chain was captured in a study of cytomegalovirus exposure and HLA in healthy donors. Overall study: Falling in the Caucasian-associated ancestry cluster were roughly 86% of about 400 genotyped donors.

CDR3 length: 16 amino acids. Germline CDR1 reads MDHEN; CDR2 reads SYDVKM. The germline V and J ends were trimmed by 5 bases and 0 bases, with 16 bases remaining between them. This clone was picked up one time. Antigen: not known. Whole-study results and caveats: As was reported, the HLA-A and HLA-B alleles of most subjects were accurately predicted from TCR beta sequences.

A multiplex PCR was run with 60 Vbeta primers and 13 Jbeta primers. Data came from immunoSEQ multiplex PCR; TCRdb stores just in-frame clones and leaves some out. The sample has more than 85,000 clones, around 76% seen once; the top ten hold around 15%. The chain carries TRBV28 and TRBJ1-1; tentative D call: TRBD1 (6 bases). Sequenced input: PBMCs. The origin of this receptor is a man aged 25 to 40 in good health and CMV-seropositive. CDR3 DNA: TGTGCCAGCAGTCTCCTTTCACACAGGGTGAACACTGAAGCTTTCTTT. Translated, it gives CASSLLSHRVNTEAFF. Using reference TRBV28 and TRBJ1-1 for the parts outside the CDR3, the full variable domain is DVKVTQSSRYLVKRTGEKVFLECVQDMDHENMFWYRQDPGLGLRLIYFSYDVKMKEKGDIPEGYSVSREKKERFSLILESASTNQTSMYLCASSLLSHRVNTEAFFGQGTRLTVV.